This is a list of T cell receptor beta chains from one sample in a study of regulatory T cells in long-lasting Graves disease. TCRdb passed the multiplex PCR reads through MiXCR, listing each CDR3 protein once. The sample includes 360,000 or so distinct CDR3 sequences, approximately 12% of them seen just once. These data also featured in a second study, about T cells in Graves' hyperthyroidism and ophthalmopathy.

This material consisted of peripheral blood mononuclear cells (PBMCs), taken at new diagnosis, from a patient treated with antithyroid drugs. The receptors were sampled from a woman younger than 35 with Graves disease. Both conserved end residues are part of each CDR3. The order of the fields is clone size, V gene, D gene, J gene, CDR3 protein, CDR3 DNA. The D gene is left open where the match is weak. Only part of the rows carry a size: once, few, many, or a class if the clone is expanded.

-	TRBV27	-	TRBJ2-7	CASSSTGNPYEQYF	TGTGCCAGCAGTTCAACAGGGAACCCCTACGAGCAGTACTTC
-	TRBV10-3	TRBD1	TRBJ2-3	CATGDRGRTDTQYF	TGTGCCACCGGGGACAGGGGCCGCACAGATACGCAGTATTTT
many	TRBV11-3	-	TRBJ2-2	CASSLVAGGELFF	TGTGCCAGCAGCTTAGTGGCGGGCGGGGAGCTGTTTTTT
-	TRBV27	TRBD1	TRBJ2-5	CASSLYQGALQETQYF	TGTGCCAGCAGTTTGTACCAGGGGGCCTTACAAGAGACCCAGTACTTC
many	TRBV6-1	-	TRBJ1-1	CASSLDEWNTEAFF	TGTGCCAGCAGTCTGGATGAATGGAACACTGAAGCTTTCTTT
many	TRBV12-3/TRBV12-4	-	TRBJ1-5	CASTKWGQDQPQHF	TGTGCCAGCACTAAATGGGGGCAGGATCAGCCCCAGCATTTT
many	TRBV6-2/TRBV6-3	-	TRBJ2-3	CASSYSGLVRDTQYF	TGTGCCAGCAGTTACTCCGGGTTGGTGAGAGATACGCAGTATTTT
many	TRBV7-2	-	TRBJ1-1	CASSFLGGRLNTEAFF	TGTGCCAGCAGCTTCTTGGGGGGGCGACTGAACACTGAAGCTTTCTTT
-	TRBV3-1	-	TRBJ2-1	CASSQVQGRSYNEQFF	TGTGCCAGCAGCCAAGTTCAGGGCCGCTCCTACAATGAGCAGTTCTTC
-	TRBV5-1	-	TRBJ2-5	CASSMGAGGGETQYF	TGCGCCAGCAGCATGGGGGCTGGTGGCGGGGAGACCCAGTACTTC
many	TRBV2	TRBD1	TRBJ2-3	CAISQGALGTDTQYF	TGTGCCATCTCACAGGGGGCGCTGGGCACAGATACGCAGTATTTT
many	TRBV27	TRBD1	TRBJ1-2	CASRLVSSGTGYYGYTF	TGTGCCAGCCGTTTAGTTTCCTCCGGGACAGGTTACTATGGCTACACCTTC
-	TRBV19	-	TRBJ2-3	CASAKTNTDTQYF	TGTGCCAGTGCGAAAACTAACACAGATACGCAGTATTTT
many	TRBV27	TRBD2	TRBJ2-5	CASSSTSGRALETQYF	TGTGCCAGCAGTTCGACTAGCGGGAGGGCCTTGGAGACCCAGTACTTC
-	TRBV6-1	TRBD2	TRBJ2-1	CASMQTLEAGDSYNEQFF	TGTGCCAGCATGCAGACTCTTGAGGCGGGAGATAGCTACAATGAGCAGTTCTTC
many	TRBV27	TRBD2	TRBJ2-3	CASRILAGGLSYHDTQYF	TGTGCCAGCAGGATACTAGCGGGAGGACTATCCTACCATGATACGCAGTATTTT
many	TRBV10-3	TRBD1	TRBJ1-1	CAISDPSRQGGNTEAFF	TGTGCCATCAGTGACCCTTCTCGACAGGGCGGGAACACTGAAGCTTTCTTT
-	TRBV29-1	TRBD1	TRBJ1-1	CSVEGWDRRNTEAFF	TGCAGCGTTGAAGGTTGGGACAGAAGGAACACTGAAGCTTTCTTT
many	TRBV6-2/TRBV6-3	-	TRBJ1-3	CASSSAGGNTIYF	TGTGCCAGCAGTTCGGCAGGAGGAAACACCATATATTTT
few	TRBV12-3/TRBV12-4	-	TRBJ1-3	CASRPPTAVSGNTIYF	TGTGCCAGCAGGCCCCCGACAGCCGTCTCTGGAAACACCATATATTTT
many	TRBV2	TRBD2	TRBJ2-3	CASSPRLAGVDSDTQYF	TGTGCCAGCAGCCCACGACTAGCGGGCGTAGACTCAGATACGCAGTATTTT
few	TRBV9	-	TRBJ1-1	CASSVGYGRDTEAFF	TGTGCCAGCAGCGTAGGTTACGGGCGGGACACTGAAGCTTTCTTT
-	TRBV5-5	TRBD1	TRBJ2-1	CASSFWTGGNEQFF	TGTGCCAGCAGCTTTTGGACAGGTGGCAATGAGCAGTTCTTC
many	TRBV7-9	TRBD2	TRBJ2-1	CANSLVKPTSGSYNEQFF	TGTGCCAACAGCTTAGTCAAACCAACTAGCGGGAGCTACAATGAGCAGTTCTTC
many	TRBV6-2/TRBV6-3	TRBD1	TRBJ2-3	CASSYSIGTESTDTQYF	TGTGCCAGCAGTTACTCGATTGGGACAGAGAGCACAGATACGCAGTATTTT
-	TRBV4-3	-	TRBJ1-2	CASSQEPYVNYGYTF	TGCGCCAGCAGCCAAGAGCCCTACGTCAACTATGGCTACACCTTC
many	TRBV28	-	TRBJ2-7	CASSWGVNEQYF	TGTGCCAGCAGTTGGGGGGTGAACGAGCAGTACTTC
many	TRBV3-1	-	TRBJ2-7	CASSPESTSSNEQYF	TGTGCCAGCAGCCCCGAGTCGACTAGTTCCAACGAGCAGTACTTC
few	TRBV29-1	-	TRBJ1-1	CSVVGAETEAFF	TGCAGCGTTGTAGGGGCTGAGACTGAAGCTTTCTTT
once	TRBV7-9	TRBD1	TRBJ2-1	CAGIRVPGQGSNEQFF	TGTGCCGGCATCCGGGTTCCGGGACAGGGAAGCAATGAGCAGTTCTTC
-	TRBV11-1	TRBD2	TRBJ2-3	CASSYPPGEGTTDTQYF	TGTGCCAGCAGCTACCCGCCTGGGGAGGGGACGACAGATACGCAGTATTTT
few	TRBV14	-	TRBJ1-6	CASSQDLGSTPPLHF	TGTGCCAGCAGCCAAGATCTAGGGTCGACCCCACCCCTCCACTTT